Each of the 22 T cell receptor beta chains below was sequenced from the same sample in a study of blood T cell repertoires in COVID-19. Libraries were prepared by immunoSEQ multiplex PCR; TCRdb keeps only in-frame clonotypes and omits some of them. In the table there are more than 95,000 clones, 80% to 90% of which are singletons. Sequenced: peripheral blood. The receptors shown here come from a man between 65 and 80 years old who had recovered from COVID-19.

This clone was detected only a few times. The V gene is TRBV11-3, the J gene TRBJ2-1; TRBD2 agrees at 7 bases. Germline lookup yields CDR1 SGHNT and CDR2 YENEEA. This CDR3 is built from 13 residues. Unmatched junction bases numbered 4, after V lost 5 bases and J lost 6 bases. This chain's CDR3 is CASSPPGGNEQFF. The CDR3 nucleotides are TGTGCCAGCAGCCCGCCGGGGGGCAATGAGCAGTTCTTC.

V is TRBV3-1 (or the pseudogene TRBV3-2) and J is TRBJ1-3, with 8 positions matching TRBD1. The ends lost 6 bases at V and 0 bases at J; junction bases unmatched: 4. The CDR3 spans 15 residues. CDR1 LGHDT and CDR2 YNNKEL come from the germline V gene (reference sequence). The CDR3 coding sequence is TGTGCCAGCAGGCGGACAGGGAGCTCTGGAAACACCATATATTTT. Encoded protein: CASRRTGSSGNTIYF.

This clone has just one count. The CDR3 spells CASSLLTNYGYTF. The CDR3 coding sequence is TGTGCCAGCAGTTTGTTAACTAACTATGGCTACACCTTC. The J gene is TRBJ1-2, the V gene TRBV12-3 or TRBV12-4; D is undetermined. This CDR3 region has 13 residues. Trimming shortened V by 3 bases and J by 0 bases, and 5 bases separated the two germline ends.

This clone was counted ten times or more. V is TRBV11-2 and J is TRBJ1-2; the D is unclear. Germline lookup yields CDR1 SGHAT and CDR2 FQNNGV. V lost 1 base and J lost 7, with 13 bases in between. CDR3 size: 14 residues. The chain's CDR3 is CASSLVGSTLGYTF. The CDR3 nucleotides are TGTGCCAGCAGCTTAGTGGGCAGTACGCTTGGCTACACCTTC.

This clone was seen a single time. V and J are TRBV19 and TRBJ2-5; maybe TRBD1 (5 bases). The CDR3 extends over 13 amino acids. V was shortened by 3 bases and J by 5 bases, with 10 bases between the two germline ends. Germline values: CDR1 LNHDA, CDR2 SQIVND (reference sequence). Here the CDR3 DNA reads TGTGCCAGTAGTATCACCAGGGCGGAGACCCAGTACTTC. It translates to CASSITRAETQYF.

This sequence joins TRBV7-9 and TRBJ1-1; D is undetermined. Germline values: CDR1 SEHNR, CDR2 FQNEAQ (reference sequence). With 5 bases removed from V and 4 bases from J, the gap between germline ends came to 11 bases. CDR3 length: 13 residues. DNA of the CDR3: TGTGCCAGCAGCACCCCGAGTAGCACTGAAGCTTTCTTT. This codes for CASSTPSSTEAFF.

The DNA for the CDR3 is TGCGCCAGCAGCTTGGATGGGACAGCTGGAGGAAACACCATATATTTT. It codes for CASSLDGTAGGNTIYF. This chain joins TRBV5-1 and TRBJ1-3; 7 nucleotides match TRBD1. The CDR3 extends over 16 amino acids. Germline V gene lookup returns CDR1 SGHRS and CDR2 YFSETQ. The V gene end was trimmed by 0 bases and the J gene end by 4 bases; junction bases not matched to a gene: 7.

The chain uses TRBV15 and TRBJ2-7; 8 positions agree with TRBD1. The germline CDR1 and CDR2 sequences are LNHNV and YYDKDF (reference sequence). The CDR3 covers 14 residues. V dropped 5 bases and J dropped 0; count of bases not matched to a gene: 3. CDR3 region: CATSAGGSSYEQYF. The CDR3 nucleotides are TGTGCCACCAGCGCAGGGGGCAGCTCCTACGAGCAGTACTTC. Complete variable domain (other parts from reference TRBV15 and TRBJ2-7): DAMVIQNPRYQVTQFGKPVTLSCSQTLNHNVMYWYQQKSSQAPKLLFHYYDKDFNNEADTPDNFQSRRPNTSFCFLDIRSPGLGDTAMYLCATSAGGSSYEQYFGPGTRLTVT.

The chain employs TRBV5-4 and TRBJ2-1; maybe TRBD2 (6 bases). This CDR3 has 13 amino acids. In germline, CDR1 is SGHNT, CDR2 YYREEE (reference sequence). V lost 7 bases and J lost 8, with 16 bases in between. CDR3 sequence: CASALYSGYEQFF. The CDR3 DNA follows: TGTGCCAGCGCACTATATAGCGGATATGAGCAGTTCTTC.

The chain carries TRBV5-1 and TRBJ1-1, with 7 bases fitting TRBD1. The CDR3 loop spans 15 amino acids. Germline V lookup: CDR1 SGHRS, CDR2 YFSETQ. With 4 bases clipped from V and 3 bases from J, the junction kept 9 bases outside the gene matches. CDR3 protein: CASSARQGGDTEAFF. In DNA form, the CDR3 reads TGCGCCAGCAGCGCCCGACAGGGCGGGGACACTGAAGCTTTCTTT.

The J gene is TRBJ1-2, the V gene TRBV4-2; TRBD1 matches at 9 bases. The V gene's germline CDR1 is LGHNA and CDR2 YNFKEQ. The CDR3 covers 17 residues. V lost 1 base and J lost 5; bases outside the gene matches: 11. CDR3 sequence (DNA): TGTGCCAGCAGCCAAGGCCGGACAGGGGCGGCTGGTTATGGCTACACCTTC. This sequence encodes CASSQGRTGAAGYGYTF.

V is TRBV28 and J is TRBJ2-2, with D possibly being TRBD2 (5 bases). From germline, CDR1 is MDHEN and CDR2 SYDVKM. The V end was cut by 8 bases, the J end by 6 bases, with 13 bases between. The CDR3 has 13 residues. The CDR3 region has the DNA TGTGCCAGCGTACTCGGAGGCTCCGGGGAGCTGTTTTTT. Protein product: CASVLGGSGELFF.

The rearrangement joins TRBV19 to TRBJ2-6; D not resolved. Trimming pared 5 bases from V and 0 bases from J, leaving 8 bases between. This CDR3 contains 15 residues. The germline V gene encodes CDR1 LNHDA and CDR2 SQIVND (reference sequence). The CDR3 DNA follows: TGTGCCAGTAGTCTACGGAGCTCTGGGGCCAACGTCCTGACTTTC. Translated: CASSLRSSGANVLTF.

The chain has TRBV24-1 and TRBJ1-6; 9 bases match TRBD1. Germline values: CDR1 KGHDR, CDR2 SFDVKD. The junction had 27 bases not matched to a gene; V was cut back by 10 bases and J by 9 bases. CDR3 length: 20 amino acids. CDR3 loop: CATPPKETSTKQGASSPLHF. The CDR3 DNA reads TGTGCCACACCGCCAAAAGAGACCTCCACAAAACAGGGGGCTAGTTCACCCCTCCACTTT.

In DNA, the CDR3 is TGTGCCAGCAGCGTAGAGGCAGGGGGCTTCCACGAGCAGTACTTC. This encodes CASSVEAGGFHEQYF. This chain links TRBV9 with TRBJ2-7; TRBD1 aligns across 8 bases. This CDR3 comprises 15 residues. Germline CDR1 reads SGDLS; CDR2 reads YYNGEE. V shed 0 bases, J shed 5 bases, and the junction held 7 bases outside the gene matches.

The CDR3 region is CAWSVGYHEQYF. The CDR3 DNA is TGTGCCTGGAGTGTGGGCTACCACGAGCAGTACTTC. The V and J genes are TRBV30 and TRBJ2-7; D call uncertain. The V gene lost 0 bases and the J gene lost 5 bases, with 8 bases spanning the gap. In germline, CDR1 is GTSNPN, CDR2 SVGIG (reference sequence). CDR3 length: 12 residues.

This clone was recorded a few times. The rearrangement links TRBV30 to TRBJ2-1, with 12 bases lining up with TRBD2. V dropped 0 bases and J dropped 0; count of bases not matched to a gene: 6. Per the germline V gene, CDR1 is GTSNPN and CDR2 is SVGIG (reference sequence). The CDR3 covers 18 residues. This chain's CDR3 is CAWSVSTSGRSSYNEQFF. The CDR3 DNA sequence: TGTGCCTGGAGTGTTTCCACTAGCGGGAGGTCCTCCTACAATGAGCAGTTCTTC.

The chain combines TRBV5-4 with TRBJ1-6; D remains unclear. Trimming took off 3 bases at V and 0 bases at J, with 13 bases between the two ends. The CDR3 loop spans 17 amino acids. Germline CDR1 SGHNT, CDR2 YYREEE (reference sequence). The CDR3 reads CASSSLSAGSYNSPLHF. The DNA for the CDR3 is TGTGCCAGCAGCTCTCTTAGTGCAGGCTCCTATAATTCACCCCTCCACTTT.

V is TRBV14 and J is TRBJ2-7; D may be TRBD2 (6 bases). V dropped 1 base and J dropped 0 bases, with 10 bases sitting between them. Per the germline V gene, CDR1 is SGHDN and CDR2 is FVKESK. CDR3 size: 15 residues. CDR3 sequence: CASSQGLGRSYEQYF. The DNA for the CDR3 is TGTGCCAGCAGCCAAGGACTAGGGCGCTCCTACGAGCAGTACTTC.

V usage is TRBV9 and J usage is TRBJ1-2; D might be TRBD1 (5 bases). There are 13 residues in the CDR3. Germline-derived CDR1 and CDR2 are SGDLS and YYNGEE. Trimming pared 0 bases from V and 5 bases from J, leaving 8 bases between. CDR3 region: CASSVGQGYGYTF. In DNA, the CDR3 is TGTGCCAGCAGCGTAGGGCAGGGTTATGGCTACACCTTC.

V is TRBV27 and J is TRBJ2-7; 7 positions match TRBD1. This CDR3 has 14 residues. The V segment lost 6 bases and the J segment 0 bases; nucleotides outside the gene matches: 5. CDR1 and CDR2 from the germline V gene are MNHEY and SMNVEV (reference sequence). CDR3 nucleotides: TGTGCCAGCAGGGGGACAGCTAGCTCCTACGAGCAGTACTTC. Translated: CASRGTASSYEQYF.

The chain carries TRBV7-2 and TRBJ2-7; D might be TRBD1 (5 bases). CDR3 length equals 15 residues. V lost 3 bases and J lost 6, with 18 bases in between. The V gene's germline CDR1 is SGHTA and CDR2 FQGNSA. CDR3 DNA: TGTGCCAGCAGCTTGCGGACACTTGGATCAGGCGAGCAGTACTTC. Residues: CASSLRTLGSGEQYF.